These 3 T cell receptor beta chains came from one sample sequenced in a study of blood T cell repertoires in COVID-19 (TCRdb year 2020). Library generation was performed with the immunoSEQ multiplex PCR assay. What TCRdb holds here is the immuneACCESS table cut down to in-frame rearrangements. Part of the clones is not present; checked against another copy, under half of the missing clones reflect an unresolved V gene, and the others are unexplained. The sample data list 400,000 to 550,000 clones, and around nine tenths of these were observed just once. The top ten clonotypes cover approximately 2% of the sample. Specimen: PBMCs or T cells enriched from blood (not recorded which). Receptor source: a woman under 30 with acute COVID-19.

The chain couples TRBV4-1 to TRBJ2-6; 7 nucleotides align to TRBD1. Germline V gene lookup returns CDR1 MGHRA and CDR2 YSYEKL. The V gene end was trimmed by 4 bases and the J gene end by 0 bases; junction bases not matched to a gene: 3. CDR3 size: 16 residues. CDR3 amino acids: CASSLGQISGANVLTF. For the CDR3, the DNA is TGCGCCAGCAGCCTGGGACAGATCTCTGGGGCCAACGTCCTGACTTTC.

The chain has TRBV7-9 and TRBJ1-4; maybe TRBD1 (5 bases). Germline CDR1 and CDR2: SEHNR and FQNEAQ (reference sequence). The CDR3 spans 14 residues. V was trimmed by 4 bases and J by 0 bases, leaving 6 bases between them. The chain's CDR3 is CASSSQATNEKLFF. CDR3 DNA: TGTGCCAGCAGCTCACAGGCAACTAATGAAAAACTGTTTTTT.

As DNA, the CDR3 is TGTGCCAGCAGCTCAATCGACAGGGATAATTCACCCCTCCACTTT. It encodes CASSSIDRDNSPLHF. This chain uses TRBV5-6 with TRBJ1-6; 7 bases line up with TRBD1. Losses at the gene ends were 3 bases for V and 5 bases for J; bases not matched to a gene: 5. Looked up from germline, CDR1 is SGHDT and CDR2 is YYEEEE. The CDR3 totals 15 residues.